The rows below give T cell receptor beta chains drawn from one sample of a study of blood T cell repertoires in COVID-19. Libraries were prepared by immunoSEQ multiplex PCR; TCRdb keeps only in-frame clonotypes and omits some of them. The top ten clones hold around 25% of a sample with 45,000 or so clones, roughly nine tenths of them seen once. The sequenced material came from peripheral blood. The origin of the receptors is a woman aged 80 or over in a cohort sampled during active or convalescent COVID-19. The CDR3 runs from the conserved cysteine through the conserved F or W. The order of the fields is V gene, J gene, D gene, clone size, CDR3 DNA, CDR3 protein. D genes are given only for firm matches. Clone size is not always given. Where it is, it says once, few, many or a class for expanded clones.

TRBV4-3	TRBJ1-1	TRBD1	-	TGCGCCAGCAGCCAAGATAAAGGGGGCAGAGCCACTGAAGCTTTCTTT	CASSQDKGGRATEAFF
TRBV18	TRBJ2-1	TRBD1	once	TGTGCCAGCTCACCATCGGACAGGGGGTACAATGAGCAGTTCTTC	CASSPSDRGYNEQFF
TRBV5-1	TRBJ1-1	TRBD1	few	TGCGCCAGCAGCACGGGGACAGGGGCGGCGGAAGCTTTCTTT	CASSTGTGAAEAFF
TRBV10-3	TRBJ1-2	TRBD1	-	TGTGCCATCAGGGGGACAGCCTTAGACTATGGCTACACCTTC	CAIRGTALDYGYTF
TRBV19	TRBJ2-1	-	once	TGTGCCAGTGTCCCCCCCGGAGTTCGCAATGAGCAGTTCTTC	CASVPPGVRNEQFF
TRBV18	TRBJ2-3	-	-	TGTGCCAGCTCACCCCTCGACACCCCAGATACGCAGTATTTT	CASSPLDTPDTQYF
TRBV5-4	TRBJ2-7	TRBD2	-	TGTGCCAGCAGCTTACAGGGGACTAGCGGCTACGAGCAGTACTTC	CASSLQGTSGYEQYF
TRBV5-1	TRBJ2-3	-	-	TGCGCCAGCAGCCAGGACACCGCCGGAGATACGCAGTATTTT	CASSQDTAGDTQYF
TRBV6-4	TRBJ2-1	-	few	TGTGCCAGCAGTACTAGTCCCAGGACCTTCAATGAGCAGTTCTTC	CASSTSPRTFNEQFF
TRBV4-1	TRBJ1-5	-	-	TGCGCCAGCAGCCACCAGGGAGGGGACCTTTACCAGCCCCAGCATTTT	CASSHQGGDLYQPQHF
TRBV2	TRBJ2-2	-	-	TGTGCCAGCAGTGGCCGGGGGTACACCGGGGAGCTGTTTTTT	CASSGRGYTGELFF